This T cell receptor beta chain emerged from a study of CD8 T cells in ankylosing spondylitis. This clonotype was recorded a few times. Antigen: not known. General observations from the study: Both synovial fluid and blood in reactive arthritis had previously been reported to carry some motif variants. Within peripheral blood, clones linked to disease were CD8+ and relatively rare. Significant enrichment of disease-linked clones was reported in matched ankylosing spondylitis synovial fluid. A motif in TCR beta, a set of about eight highly homologous variants, appeared characteristic of ankylosing spondylitis blood.

Trimming at V came to 5 bases and at J to 6 bases, leaving 9 bases not matched to a gene. CDR3 size: 15 residues. The germline V gene has CDR1 SGHTA and CDR2 FQGTGA. By quantitative 5'-RACE with molecular barcodes, the TCR beta libraries were made. TCRdb re-derived calls from the 5' RACE reads in MiXCR, one entry per CDR3 protein. The data show fewer than 400,000 distinct CDR3 sequences, with approximately 20% seen just once and about 15% held by the top ten. The gene calls are TRBV7-3 and TRBJ2-1, with 8 bases aligning to TRBD2. This clonotype originated in a male donor with ankylosing spondylitis. Sequenced material: blood, either unsorted or a sorted T cell fraction (not recorded which). The CDR3 sequence is CASSPSGTRPNEQFF. The CDR3 DNA reads TGTGCCAGCAGCCCATCCGGGACTAGACCCAATGAGCAGTTCTTC.